These T cell receptor beta chains were read from a single sample in a study of blood T cell repertoires in COVID-19. The data were produced by immunoSEQ multiplex PCR, yet TCRdb's version contains in-frame clones alone and is incomplete. The data show about 65,000 clones, about 81% seen once. Sequencing was carried out using peripheral blood. These receptors were obtained from a man aged 80 or over with acute or convalescent COVID-19. Both conserved end residues are part of each CDR3. Fields, in order: D gene, clone size, V gene, CDR3 length, J gene, CDR3 protein, CDR3 DNA. D genes are given only for firm matches. Size tells how often a clone was seen (once, few, many) or the class of an expanded clone, and some rows leave it out.

>.|.|TRBV11-3|13|TRBJ2-5
CASSLGQSETQYF
TGTGCCAGCAGCTTAGGACAGTCAGAGACCCAGTACTTC
>TRBD2|.|TRBV5-6|13|TRBJ2-3
CASSRTSLDTQYF
TGTGCCAGCAGTAGGACTAGCCTAGATACGCAGTATTTT
>.|few|TRBV20-1|13|TRBJ1-6
CSASDQGNSPLHF
TGCAGTGCTAGTGACCAGGGTAATTCACCCCTCCACTTT
>.|once|TRBV7-9|15|TRBJ1-1
CASSLVGGGDTEAFF
TGTGCCAGCAGCTTAGTAGGCGGAGGCGACACTGAAGCTTTCTTT
>.|.|TRBV10-2|15|TRBJ1-3
CASSGGRGPGNTIYF
TGCGCCAGCAGTGGAGGAAGGGGTCCTGGAAACACCATATATTTT
>TRBD1|.|TRBV5-8|17|TRBJ2-7
CASIFGQGGVQDYEQYF
TGTGCCAGCATTTTTGGACAGGGGGGCGTACAGGACTACGAGCAGTACTTC
>.|.|TRBV7-9|19|TRBJ2-3
CASSLELAWGVSSTDTQYF
TGTGCCAGCAGCTTAGAATTAGCATGGGGCGTATCCAGCACAGATACGCAGTATTTT
>TRBD2|.|TRBV7-7|15|TRBJ2-5
CASSRSTGGAETQYF
TGTGCTAGCAGCCGATCCACGGGAGGGGCAGAGACCCAGTACTTC
>TRBD1|.|TRBV6-1|15|TRBJ1-5
CASSEYRDSYQPQHF
TGTGCCAGCAGTGAATACCGGGACAGCTATCAGCCCCAGCATTTT
>.|.|TRBV10-3|15|TRBJ2-5
CAISSGTAPQETQYF
TGTGCCATCAGTTCTGGTACAGCCCCTCAGGAGACCCAGTACTTC
>.|few|TRBV3-1/TRBV3-2|15|TRBJ1-4
CASSPPGLANEKLFF
TGTGCCAGCAGCCCCCCAGGGCTAGCTAATGAAAAACTGTTTTTT
>TRBD1|.|TRBV5-1|16|TRBJ2-7
CASSFNQDRGSSEQYF
TGCGCCAGCAGCTTCAATCAGGACAGGGGCAGTAGCGAGCAGTACTTC
>TRBD2|.|TRBV7-8|16|TRBJ2-7
CASSLAAVAGANEQYF
TGTGCCAGCAGCTTAGCGGCGGTAGCGGGGGCTAACGAGCAGTACTTC
>.|.|TRBV19|15|TRBJ1-5
CASSIGQVGGQPQHF
TGTGCCAGTAGTATAGGTCAGGTAGGAGGACAGCCCCAGCATTTT
>.|.|TRBV29-1|13|TRBJ1-2
CSVVMGPGYGYTF
TGCAGCGTTGTTATGGGGCCGGGCTATGGCTACACCTTC
>TRBD1|once|TRBV27|15|TRBJ1-1
CASSSRDRASTEAFF
TGTGCCAGCAGTTCCCGGGACAGGGCGAGCACTGAAGCTTTCTTT
>TRBD1|.|TRBV27|14|TRBJ1-2
CASRHRDREDGYTF
TGTGCCAGCAGACATCGGGACAGGGAAGATGGCTACACCTTC
>.|.|TRBV2|12|TRBJ1-1
CASSVEVIEAFF
TGTGCCAGCAGTGTGGAGGTCATAGAAGCTTTCTTT
>TRBD1|.|TRBV18|21|TRBJ1-6
CASSTGWGTGEASSYNSPLHF
TGTGCCAGCTCCACTGGCTGGGGGACAGGCGAGGCAAGCTCCTATAATTCACCCCTCCACTTT
>TRBD1|few|TRBV3-1/TRBV3-2|16|TRBJ2-7
CASSQTGTGFFDEQYF
TGTGCCAGCAGCCAAACCGGGACAGGGTTTTTCGACGAGCAGTACTTC
>.|.|TRBV5-1|14|TRBJ2-5
CASQRGQSQETQYF
TGCGCCAGCCAACGTGGACAATCCCAAGAGACCCAGTACTTC
>.|.|TRBV6-5|13|TRBJ1-2
CASSSPRPYSYTF
TGTGCCAGCAGTTCCCCTAGGCCGTATAGCTACACCTTC
>.|.|TRBV18|13|TRBJ1-1
CASSPPQNTEAFF
TGTGCCAGCTCACCCCCACAGAACACTGAAGCTTTCTTT
>.|.|TRBV2|12|TRBJ2-5
CASNRWEETQYF
TGTGCCAGCAACCGTTGGGAGGAGACCCAGTACTTC
>.|few|TRBV25-1|14|TRBJ1-4
CASSVQRGNEKLFF
TGTGCCAGCAGTGTGCAGAGAGGGAATGAAAAACTGTTTTTT
>.|.|TRBV5-1|13|TRBJ2-3
CASSLSFTDTQYF
TGCGCCAGCAGCTTGTCGTTCACAGATACGCAGTATTTT
>TRBD1|once|TRBV7-8|17|TRBJ1-6
CASSLARGTAGNSPLHF
TGTGCCAGCAGCTTAGCCCGTGGGACAGCTGGGAATTCACCCCTCCACTTT
>TRBD1|few|TRBV6-1|15|TRBJ2-7
CASSDRRDRYYEQYF
TGTGCCAGCAGTGATAGGCGGGACAGGTACTACGAGCAGTACTTC
>TRBD2|.|TRBV3-1/TRBV3-2|14|TRBJ2-3
CASSPGGGTDTQYF
TGTGCCAGCAGCCCGGGGGGGGGCACAGATACGCAGTATTTT
>.|many|TRBV6-2/TRBV6-3|16|TRBJ1-2
CASSYLGRRRNYGYTF
TGTGCCAGCAGTTATTTGGGCAGGCGCCGTAACTATGGCTACACCTTC
>.|.|TRBV4-1|17|TRBJ2-6
CASSQAVSSSGANVLTF
TGCGCCAGCAGCCAAGCGGTATCGAGCTCTGGGGCCAACGTCCTGACTTTC
>.|.|TRBV5-1|14|TRBJ1-1
CASSLDGRNTEAFF
TGCGCCAGCAGCTTGGATGGGCGGAACACTGAAGCTTTCTTT
>TRBD2|.|TRBV7-8|16|TRBJ2-5
CASSRGLAGGRETQYF
TGTGCCAGCAGCCGAGGACTAGCGGGGGGGAGGGAGACCCAGTACTTC
>.|.|TRBV3-1/TRBV3-2|16|TRBJ1-3
CASSQPGGSTGNTIYF
TGTGCCAGCAGCCAACCTGGGGGGAGTACTGGAAACACCATATATTTT
>.|once|TRBV30|14|TRBJ2-7
CACIPLDSSYEQYF
TGTGCCTGTATTCCCCTAGACAGCTCCTACGAGCAGTACTTC
>TRBD1|.|TRBV7-9|16|TRBJ1-2
CASSFTPGQGDYGYTF
TGTGCCAGCAGCTTCACACCGGGACAGGGGGACTATGGCTACACCTTC
>TRBD2|.|TRBV19|15|TRBJ2-5
CASRRTSGGGETQYF
TGTGCCAGTAGGCGGACTAGCGGGGGGGGAGAGACCCAGTACTTC
>TRBD1|.|TRBV9|20|TRBJ1-2
CASSEKVLIPGQGFNYGYTF
TGTGCCAGCAGCGAGAAAGTACTTATTCCGGGACAGGGGTTCAACTATGGCTACACCTTC
>.|once|TRBV11-2|12|TRBJ1-2
CASSLTLRGYTF
TGTGCCAGCAGCTTAACGTTGAGGGGCTACACCTTC
>TRBD2|.|TRBV3-1/TRBV3-2|16|TRBJ2-5
CASSRKPTSAGQTQYF
TGTGCCAGCAGCCGGAAACCTACTTCAGCGGGGCAGACCCAGTACTTC
>TRBD1|few|TRBV25-1|13|TRBJ2-3
CAIEGQFTDTQYF
TGTGCCATCGAGGGACAGTTCACAGATACGCAGTATTTT
>.|.|TRBV15|14|TRBJ1-4
CATSRGQLNEKLFF
TGTGCCACCAGCAGAGGACAGTTGAATGAAAAACTGTTTTTT